Listed below are T cell receptor beta chains from one sample, sequenced in a study of cytomegalovirus exposure and HLA in healthy donors. Generated by immunoSEQ multiplex PCR, the TCRdb table keeps only in-frame clones and is missing some. The profile shows about 100,000 clones, around 85% of them singletons. What was sequenced was PBMCs. The receptors derive from a young woman in good health and CMV-seronegative. Each CDR3 is given with its conserved first and last residue. A D gene is named only where the DNA matches it firmly. The listing skips clone size in some rows; elsewhere it reads once, few, many or a size class.

TRBV6-5	few	TRBJ1-1	TRBD1	TGTGCCAGCAGGGGACAGGGGACAGGGGGCGTAGCTTTCTTT	CASRGQGTGGVAFF
TRBV20-1	.	TRBJ1-6	.	TGCAGTGCTAGAGATGGCTCACCCCTCCACTTT	CSARDGSPLHF
TRBV7-9	.	TRBJ1-2	.	TGTGCCAGCAGCTTACCCGGTGGTGGCTACACCTTC	CASSLPGGGYTF
TRBV5-4	few	TRBJ2-5	TRBD2	TGTGCCAGCAAGGTGGGGGGGCAAGAGACCCAGTACTTC	CASKVGGQETQYF
TRBV27	.	TRBJ1-1	.	TGTGCCAGCAGGACAGGCGGTGAAGCTTTCTTT	CASRTGGEAFF
TRBV6-1	few	TRBJ2-7	.	TGTGCCAGCAGGATGGGGGCAGCCTACGAGCAGTACTTC	CASRMGAAYEQYF
TRBV6-1	.	TRBJ1-2	.	TGTGCCAGTAGCCATGGCGAGGAGGCATATGGCTACACCTTC	CASSHGEEAYGYTF
TRBV30	.	TRBJ1-2	.	TGTGCCTGGAGTGTAGGGGCAGCTAACTATGGCTACACCTTC	CAWSVGAANYGYTF
TRBV9	once	TRBJ2-7	.	TGTGCCAGCAGCGTAGTCCCCGGCTACGAGCAGTACTTC	CASSVVPGYEQYF
TRBV30	.	TRBJ1-5	.	TGTGCCTGGAGTGGGCCAGGGGACCACTATAGCAATCAGCCCCAGCATTTT	CAWSGPGDHYSNQPQHF
TRBV30	.	TRBJ1-2	.	TGTGCCTGCACCCTAGGAGGGTTGGTCTATGGCTACACCTTC	CACTLGGLVYGYTF
TRBV5-1	few	TRBJ2-7	TRBD1	TGCGCCAGCAGCTTAGGGACAGGGAATAACTACGAGCAGTACTTC	CASSLGTGNNYEQYF
TRBV2	few	TRBJ2-3	.	TGTGCCATCCTGTATGGGAGGGGGAGCACGCAGTATTTT	CAILYGRGSTQYF
TRBV30	.	TRBJ2-7	TRBD2	TGTGCCTTAACCCTTCTAGCGGGGGGCTCCGGGGGTGACGAGCAGTACTTC	CALTLLAGGSGGDEQYF
TRBV27	once	TRBJ2-2	.	TGTGCCAGCCGCCTCAGGGCAGGGGCGAACACCGGGGAGCTGTTTTTT	CASRLRAGANTGELFF
TRBV9	.	TRBJ2-3	.	TGTGCCAGCAGCGCCTACGAAGGGGCGCAGTATTTT	CASSAYEGAQYF
TRBV27	.	TRBJ1-5	.	TGTGCCAGCAGTCCATTGACAGGATCGGGCAATCAGCCCCAGCATTTT	CASSPLTGSGNQPQHF
TRBV13	.	TRBJ1-5	TRBD1	TGTGCCAGCAGCAAACAGGGGAAGGGGCCCCAGCATTTT	CASSKQGKGPQHF
TRBV19	once	TRBJ1-3	.	TGTGCCAGTAGTAAGGGGTCAGACGCGAACACCATATATTTT	CASSKGSDANTIYF
TRBV2	once	TRBJ2-7	.	TGTGCCAGCGTGGGTGGACAGACCTACGAGCAGTACTTC	CASVGGQTYEQYF
TRBV27	.	TRBJ1-2	.	TGTGCCACCCTCCCGCAGGAGGGGAGGTATCGTGGCTACACCTTC	CATLPQEGRYRGYTF
TRBV10-1	.	TRBJ2-1	TRBD2	TGCGCCAGCAGTGAAGGACTAGCTCCCTACAATGAGCAGTTCTTC	CASSEGLAPYNEQFF
TRBV6-4	.	TRBJ2-6	.	TGTGCCAGCAGTGCCGTATACTCTGGGGCCAACGTCCTGACTTTC	CASSAVYSGANVLTF
TRBV7-9	.	TRBJ2-7	TRBD2	TGTGCCAGCAGCGGAGAGGTCGGGGGGGCCTACGAGCAGTACTTC	CASSGEVGGAYEQYF
TRBV14	few	TRBJ1-1	.	TGTGCCAGCAGCAAGTGGGGGGTCGAGAACACTGAAGCTTTCTTT	CASSKWGVENTEAFF
TRBV28	.	TRBJ1-5	TRBD1	TGTGCCAGCAAATACAGGGGTAGCAATCAGCCCCAGCATTTT	CASKYRGSNQPQHF
TRBV21-1	.	TRBJ1-6	.	TGTGCCAGCAGCAAAAACCTACAGGGGGCGAATTCACCCCTCCACTTT	CASSKNLQGANSPLHF
TRBV4-1	.	TRBJ2-3	.	TGCGCCAGCAGCCAAGTGTTCAGGGTAGCTCGCACAGATACGCAGTATTTT	CASSQVFRVARTDTQYF
TRBV6-5	.	TRBJ1-2	.	TGTGCCAGCAGTTCGGGACACCTCCCCCGTGGCTACACCTTC	CASSSGHLPRGYTF